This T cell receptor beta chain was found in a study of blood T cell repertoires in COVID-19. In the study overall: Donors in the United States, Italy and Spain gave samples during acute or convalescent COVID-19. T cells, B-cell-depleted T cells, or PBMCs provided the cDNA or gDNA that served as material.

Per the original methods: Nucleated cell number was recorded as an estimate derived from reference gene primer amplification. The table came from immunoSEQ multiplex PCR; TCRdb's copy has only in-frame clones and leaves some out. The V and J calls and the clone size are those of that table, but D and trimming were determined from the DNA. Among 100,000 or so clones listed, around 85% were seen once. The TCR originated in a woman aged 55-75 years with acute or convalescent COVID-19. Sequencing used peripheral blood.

The CDR3 bases are TGTGCCAGCAGTCCATCCGGGACAGGTTTAGTTAGGGGAAATAAAAAACTGTTTTTT. Amino acid sequence: CASSPSGTGLVRGNKKLFF. The rearrangement joins TRBV28 to TRBJ1-4; 8 bases are shared with TRBD1. The CDR3 length is 19 residues. Germline lookup yields CDR1 MDHEN and CDR2 SYDVKM. V lost 5 bases and J lost 9; bases outside the gene matches: 23.